This T cell receptor beta chain appears in the sequencing data of a study of technical replicates of blood from several donors. TCRdb's copy holds only in-frame clones and misses some; the assay was immunoSEQ multiplex PCR. The sample gives around 60,000 clones, approximately 92% of which show up once; 3.5% to 5.5% is in the top ten. Material: PBMCs. This receptor was identified in a human donor in good health. Some clones in this sample may be carry-over from other donors' samples.

CDR3 in amino acids: CASGLVRGVNYGYTF. In nucleotides, the CDR3 is TGTGCTAGTGGTTTGGTACGGGGGGTTAACTATGGCTACACCTTC. This sequence joins TRBV12-5 and TRBJ1-2, with a weak D call TRBD1 (5 bases). The CDR3 sequence is 15 residues long. Germline loops: CDR1 LGHNT, CDR2 FRNRAP. V was shortened by 0 bases and J by 1 base, with 9 bases between the two germline ends.